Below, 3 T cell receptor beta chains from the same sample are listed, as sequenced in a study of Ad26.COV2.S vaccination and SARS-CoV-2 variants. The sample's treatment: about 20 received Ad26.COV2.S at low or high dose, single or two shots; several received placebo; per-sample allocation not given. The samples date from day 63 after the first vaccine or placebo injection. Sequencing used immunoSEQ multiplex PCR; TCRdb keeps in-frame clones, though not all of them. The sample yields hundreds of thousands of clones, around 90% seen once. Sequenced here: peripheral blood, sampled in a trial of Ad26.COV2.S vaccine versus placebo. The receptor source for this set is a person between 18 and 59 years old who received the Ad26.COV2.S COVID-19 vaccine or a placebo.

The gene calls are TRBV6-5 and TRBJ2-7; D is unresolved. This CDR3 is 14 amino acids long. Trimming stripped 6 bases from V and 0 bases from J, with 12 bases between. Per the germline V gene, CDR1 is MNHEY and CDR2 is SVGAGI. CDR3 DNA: TGTGCCAGCAGCCGCGGATCAGTCTCCTACGAGCAGTACTTC. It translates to CASSRGSVSYEQYF.

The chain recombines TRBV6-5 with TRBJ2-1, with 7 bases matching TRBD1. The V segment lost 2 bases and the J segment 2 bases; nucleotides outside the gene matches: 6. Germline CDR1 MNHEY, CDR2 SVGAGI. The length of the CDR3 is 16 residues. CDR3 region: CASSYDRQGAYNEQFF. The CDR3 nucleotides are TGTGCCAGCAGTTACGATCGGCAGGGGGCCTACAATGAGCAGTTCTTC.

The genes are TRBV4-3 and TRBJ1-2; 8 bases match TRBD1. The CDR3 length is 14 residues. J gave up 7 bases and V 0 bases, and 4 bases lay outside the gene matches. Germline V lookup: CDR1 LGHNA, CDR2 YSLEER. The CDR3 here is CASSQDQGAGGYTF. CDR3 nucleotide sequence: TGCGCCAGCAGCCAAGATCAGGGGGCGGGTGGCTACACCTTC.